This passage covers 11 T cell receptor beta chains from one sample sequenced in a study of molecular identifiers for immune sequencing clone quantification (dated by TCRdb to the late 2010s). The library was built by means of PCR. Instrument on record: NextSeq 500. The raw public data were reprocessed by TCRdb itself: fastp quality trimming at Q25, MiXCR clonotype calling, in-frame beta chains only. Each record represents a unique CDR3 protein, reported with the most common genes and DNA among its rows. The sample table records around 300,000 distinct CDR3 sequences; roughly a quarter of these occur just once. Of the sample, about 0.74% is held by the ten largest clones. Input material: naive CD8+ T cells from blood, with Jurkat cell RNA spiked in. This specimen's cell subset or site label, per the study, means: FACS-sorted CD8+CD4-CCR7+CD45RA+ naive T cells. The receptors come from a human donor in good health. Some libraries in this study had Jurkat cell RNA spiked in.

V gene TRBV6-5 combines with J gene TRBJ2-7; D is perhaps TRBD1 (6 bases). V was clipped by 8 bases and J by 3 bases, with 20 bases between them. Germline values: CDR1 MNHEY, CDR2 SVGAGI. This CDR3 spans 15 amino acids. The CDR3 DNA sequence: TGTGCCAGCGGTCCCGGGACATCAGGGAGCTACGAGCAGTACTTC. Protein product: CASGPGTSGSYEQYF.

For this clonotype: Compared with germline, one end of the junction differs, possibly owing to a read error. Written as DNA, the CDR3 is TGTGCCAGCAGCATTTACGACTCTGAGACCAACGTCCTGCCTTTC. This codes for CASSIYDSETNVLPF. The genes are TRBV11-2 and TRBJ2-6; D not resolved. Germline V gene sequence: CDR1 SGHAT, CDR2 FQNNGV. CDR3 length equals 15 residues.

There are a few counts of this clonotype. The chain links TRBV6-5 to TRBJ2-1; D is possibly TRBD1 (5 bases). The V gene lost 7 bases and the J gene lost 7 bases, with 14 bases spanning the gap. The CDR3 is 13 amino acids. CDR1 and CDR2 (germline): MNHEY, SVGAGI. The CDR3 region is CASTTSGLNEQFF. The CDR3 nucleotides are TGTGCCAGCACCACTTCAGGGTTGAATGAGCAGTTCTTC.

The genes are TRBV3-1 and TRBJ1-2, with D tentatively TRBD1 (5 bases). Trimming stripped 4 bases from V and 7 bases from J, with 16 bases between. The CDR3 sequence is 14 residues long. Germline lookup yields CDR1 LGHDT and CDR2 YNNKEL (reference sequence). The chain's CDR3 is CASSPLAQGAGYTF. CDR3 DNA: TGTGCCAGCAGCCCTCTCGCGCAGGGAGCTGGCTACACCTTC.

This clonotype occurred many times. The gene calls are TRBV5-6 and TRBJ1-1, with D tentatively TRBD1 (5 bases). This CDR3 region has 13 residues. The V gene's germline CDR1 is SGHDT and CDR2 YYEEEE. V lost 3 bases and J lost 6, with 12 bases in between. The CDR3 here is CASSWWGGAEAFF. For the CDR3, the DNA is TGTGCCAGCAGCTGGTGGGGGGGGGCTGAAGCTTTCTTT.

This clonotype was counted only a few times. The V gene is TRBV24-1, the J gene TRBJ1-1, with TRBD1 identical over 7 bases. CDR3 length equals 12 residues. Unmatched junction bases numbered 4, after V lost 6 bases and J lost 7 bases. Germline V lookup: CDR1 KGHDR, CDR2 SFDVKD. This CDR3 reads CATSTRDSEAFF. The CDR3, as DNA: TGTGCCACCAGTACCCGGGACAGTGAAGCTTTCTTT.

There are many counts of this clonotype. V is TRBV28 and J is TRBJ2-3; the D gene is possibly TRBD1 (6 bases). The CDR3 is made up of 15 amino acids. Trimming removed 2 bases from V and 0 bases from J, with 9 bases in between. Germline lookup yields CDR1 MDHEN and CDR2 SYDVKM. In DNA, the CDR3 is TGTGCCAGCAGTTTAACGGACAGCAGCACAGATACGCAGTATTTT. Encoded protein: CASSLTDSSTDTQYF.

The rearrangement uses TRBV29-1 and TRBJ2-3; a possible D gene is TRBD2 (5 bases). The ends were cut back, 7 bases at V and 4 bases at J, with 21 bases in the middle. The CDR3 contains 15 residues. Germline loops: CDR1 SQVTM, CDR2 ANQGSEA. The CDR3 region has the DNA TGCAGCGCCCAACTAGGGCAGTTAAGGGCAGATACGCAGTATTTT. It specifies CSAQLGQLRADTQYF.

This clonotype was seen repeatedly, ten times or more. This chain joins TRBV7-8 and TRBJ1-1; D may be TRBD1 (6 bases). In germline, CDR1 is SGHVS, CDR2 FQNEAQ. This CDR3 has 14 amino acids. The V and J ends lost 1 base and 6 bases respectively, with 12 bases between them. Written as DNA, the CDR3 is TGTGCCAGCAGCTTAGTAAACAGGGAATCTGAAGCTTTCTTT. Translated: CASSLVNRESEAFF.

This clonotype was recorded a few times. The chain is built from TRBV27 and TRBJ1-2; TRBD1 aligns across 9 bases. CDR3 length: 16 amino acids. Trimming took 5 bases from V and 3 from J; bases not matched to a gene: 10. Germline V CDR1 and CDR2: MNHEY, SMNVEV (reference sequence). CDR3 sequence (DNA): TGTGCCAGCAGTCAAAGTCCCGGGACAGGGTACTATGGCTACACCTTC. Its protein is CASSQSPGTGYYGYTF.

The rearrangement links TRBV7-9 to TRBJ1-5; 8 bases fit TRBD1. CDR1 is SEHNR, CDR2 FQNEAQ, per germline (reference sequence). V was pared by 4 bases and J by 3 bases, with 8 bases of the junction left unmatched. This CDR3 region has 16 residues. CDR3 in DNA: TGTGCCAGCAGCTATAACGACAGGGGTGACAATCAGCCCCAGCATTTT. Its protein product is CASSYNDRGDNQPQHF.